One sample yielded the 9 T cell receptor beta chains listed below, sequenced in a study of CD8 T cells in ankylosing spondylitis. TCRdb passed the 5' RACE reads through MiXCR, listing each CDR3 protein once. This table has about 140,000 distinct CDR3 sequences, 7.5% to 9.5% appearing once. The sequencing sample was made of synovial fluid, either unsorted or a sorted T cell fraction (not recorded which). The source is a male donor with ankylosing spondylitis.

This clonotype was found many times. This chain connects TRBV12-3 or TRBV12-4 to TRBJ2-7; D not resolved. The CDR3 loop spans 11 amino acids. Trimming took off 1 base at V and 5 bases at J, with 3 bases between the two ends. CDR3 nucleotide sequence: TGTGCCAGCAGTTTAGGAAACGAGCAGTACTTC. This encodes CASSLGNEQYF.

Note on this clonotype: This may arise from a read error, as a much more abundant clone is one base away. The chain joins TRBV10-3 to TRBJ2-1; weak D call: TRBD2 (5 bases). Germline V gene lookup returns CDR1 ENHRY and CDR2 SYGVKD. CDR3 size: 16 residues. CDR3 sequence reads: CAISESVEGPGDDQFF. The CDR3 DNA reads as TGTGCCATCAGTGAGTCTGTAGAGGGCCCCGGGGATGACCAGTTCTTC.

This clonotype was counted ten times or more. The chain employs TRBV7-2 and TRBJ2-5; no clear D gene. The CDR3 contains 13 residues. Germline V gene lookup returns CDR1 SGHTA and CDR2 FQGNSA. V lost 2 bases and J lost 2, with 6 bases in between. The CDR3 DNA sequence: TGTGCCAGCAGCTTACTCGAGCAAGAGACCCAGTACTTC. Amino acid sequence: CASSLLEQETQYF. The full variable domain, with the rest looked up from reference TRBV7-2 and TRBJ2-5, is GAGVSQSPSNKVTEKGKDVELRCDPISGHTALYWYRQSLGQGLEFLIYFQGNSAPDKSGLPSDRFSAERTGGSVSTLTIQRTQQEDSAVYLCASSLLEQETQYFGPGTRLLVL.

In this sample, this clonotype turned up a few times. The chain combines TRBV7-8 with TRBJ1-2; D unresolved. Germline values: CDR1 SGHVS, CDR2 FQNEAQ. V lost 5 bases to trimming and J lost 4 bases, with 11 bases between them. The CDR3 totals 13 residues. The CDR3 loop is CASSPLNSYGYTF. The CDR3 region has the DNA TGTGCCAGCAGCCCATTGAATAGCTATGGCTACACCTTC.

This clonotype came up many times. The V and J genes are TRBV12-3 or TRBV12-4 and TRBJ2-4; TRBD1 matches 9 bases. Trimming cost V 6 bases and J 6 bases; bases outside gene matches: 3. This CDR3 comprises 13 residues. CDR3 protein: CASSRGQGNIQYF. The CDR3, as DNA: TGTGCCAGCAGCAGGGGACAGGGAAACATTCAGTACTTC.

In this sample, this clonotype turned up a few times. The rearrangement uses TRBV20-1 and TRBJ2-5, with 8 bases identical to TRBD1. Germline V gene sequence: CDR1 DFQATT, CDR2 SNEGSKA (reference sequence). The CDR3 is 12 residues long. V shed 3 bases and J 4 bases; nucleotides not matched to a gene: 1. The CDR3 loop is CSARGQVETQYF. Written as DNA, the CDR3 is TGCAGTGCTAGGGGACAGGTAGAGACCCAGTACTTC.

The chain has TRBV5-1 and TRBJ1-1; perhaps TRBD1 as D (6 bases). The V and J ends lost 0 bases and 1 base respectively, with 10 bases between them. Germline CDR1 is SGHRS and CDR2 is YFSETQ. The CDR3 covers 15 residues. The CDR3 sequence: CASSLAGGWNTEAFF. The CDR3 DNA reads TGCGCCAGCAGCTTGGCGGGGGGCTGGAACACTGAAGCTTTCTTT.

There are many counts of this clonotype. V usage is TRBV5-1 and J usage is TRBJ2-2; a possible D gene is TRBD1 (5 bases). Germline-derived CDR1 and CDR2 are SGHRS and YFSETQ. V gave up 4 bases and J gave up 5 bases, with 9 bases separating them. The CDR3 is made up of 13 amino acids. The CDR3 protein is CASSATVTGELFF. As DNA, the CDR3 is TGCGCCAGCAGCGCGACAGTAACCGGGGAGCTGTTTTTT.

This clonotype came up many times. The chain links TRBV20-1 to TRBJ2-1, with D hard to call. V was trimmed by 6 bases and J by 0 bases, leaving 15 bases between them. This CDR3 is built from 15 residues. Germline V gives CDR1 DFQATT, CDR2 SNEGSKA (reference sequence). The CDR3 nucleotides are TGCAGTGCGCCCCTCGGTATTCACTCCTACAATGAGCAGTTCTTC. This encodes CSAPLGIHSYNEQFF.